The text below deals with one T cell receptor beta chain. This clone's antigen is unknown. No quality values exist for individual bases; no much larger clone is one base distant. The data were obtained in a study of blood T cell repertoires in COVID-19 (dated by TCRdb to 2018 to 2021). A note on the overall study: The collaborator samples originated in the United States, Italy and Spain and spanned the acute and convalescent phases of COVID-19. The samples were drawn from the first 160 participants of the ongoing ImmuneRACE study and from over a thousand subjects provided by 6 global collaborators. A de-identified subject ID, COVID-19 status, age in years and sex were almost always included in the sample metadata. The dataset comprised deeply sampled blood TCRbeta repertoires from subjects exposed to, actively infected with, or recovered from COVID-19. The repertoires were released in a freely available public database intended as a resource for research on the immune response to SARS-CoV-2. Where available, HLA class I and class II types were taken from metadata supplied by the sample provider and were not determined by assay-based typing. The material from the prospective study consisted of cDNA or gDNA derived from T cells, B-cell-depleted T cells, or PBMCs.

The germline ends are 7 bases apart after V is trimmed by 5 bases and J by 5 bases. The CDR3 goes from the cysteine to the phenylalanine over 12 residues. Left in the record is the CDR3 DNA by itself, 36 bases read in frame from the first base. The collaborating institutions used their own protocols to collect whole blood in K2EDTA tubes. For TCRbeta analysis, collaborators shipped samples in one of three forms: frozen whole blood, isolated PBMCs, or DNA extracted from either of those sample types. Overall study outcomes, separate from this receptor: How much clinical and demographic metadata was included differed by source and by participant, and the metadata was provided uncurated.

The immunoSEQ Assay, a bias-controlled multiplex PCR, was used to amplify TCRbeta CDR3 regions from genomic DNA. As for the authors' bioinformatics: The number of nucleated cells in each sample was estimated from the amplification of reference gene primers within the assay. To quantify the absolute abundance of each unique TCRbeta CDR3 rearrangement, sequence reads were collapsed and filtered. For each sample, productive Simpson clonality was calculated by taking the square root of Simpson's diversity index across productive rearrangements. In its TCRdb copy, this immuneACCESS table keeps in-frame sequences only and misses some clones. Where compared with another copy, unresolved V genes explain less than half of these, and the others have no known cause. That table gives V, J and clone size, and the DNA gave D and trimming. This sample is represented by 250,000 to 300,000 clones; 85% to 90% of them were singletons. Clones ranked in the top ten supply 3.6% of the sample.

The clonotype originates from a man aged 18 to 30 with active or convalescent COVID-19. The source material was peripheral blood. The V and J genes are TRBV12-3 or TRBV12-4 and TRBJ1-5; no D segment can be confidently identified. For the CDR3, the sequence is CASSLNYQPQHF. The base sequence is TGTGCCAGCAGTCTAAATTATCAGCCCCAGCATTTT.